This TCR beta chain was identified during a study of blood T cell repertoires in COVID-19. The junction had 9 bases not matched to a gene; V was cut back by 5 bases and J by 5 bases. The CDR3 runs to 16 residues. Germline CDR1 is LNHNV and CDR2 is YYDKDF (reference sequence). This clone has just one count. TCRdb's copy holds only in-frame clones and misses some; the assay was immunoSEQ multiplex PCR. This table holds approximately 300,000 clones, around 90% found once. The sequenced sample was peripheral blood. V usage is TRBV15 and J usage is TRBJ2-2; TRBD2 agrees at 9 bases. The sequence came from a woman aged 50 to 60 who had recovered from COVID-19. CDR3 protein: CATSGIAGDGTGELFF. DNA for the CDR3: TGTGCCACCAGCGGAATAGCGGGAGATGGAACCGGGGAGCTGTTTTTT.